This T cell receptor beta chain was documented in a study of breast tumors, draining lymph nodes, adjacent tissues. At least ten counts were recorded for this clonotype. Its antigen is not known. TCRdb independently ran MiXCR on the multiplex PCR reads; one entry per CDR3 protein. The repertoire holds some 47,000 distinct CDR3 sequences, with roughly 41% as singletons. Study-wide results and limits: Most tumor T cells seemingly derive from lymph node, then expand in tumor. Tumor TCR diversity was below lymph nodes but above nontumor tissue. Tumor and nontumor repertoires were significantly more similar in luminal-like than in basal-like breast cancer. Tumor T cell lymph node origin was a supported hypothesis, not proven.

With 6 bases removed from V and 5 bases from J, the gap between germline ends came to 10 bases. This CDR3 contains 12 residues. The germline V gene encodes CDR1 MNHEY and CDR2 SVGAGI. Input material: breast tumor tissue. The chain recombines TRBV6-5 with TRBJ2-5, with D uncertain. This sequence originates from a female donor with breast cancer. Some clones in this sample may be carry-over from other donors' samples. CDR3 amino acids: CASRPTWETQYF. CDR3 coding DNA: TGTGCCAGCAGACCGACATGGGAGACCCAGTACTTC.